A single sample is the source of the 23 T cell receptor beta chains below, sequenced in a study of T-cell memory formation after mild COVID-19. TCRdb called the 5' RACE reads again in MiXCR, with one record for every CDR3 protein. This repertoire shows about 560,000 distinct CDR3 sequences, roughly 17% found once; its top ten account for about 8.6%. Input material: PBMCs or a T cell subset sorted from them (not recorded which). Receptors originate from an adult woman who had mild COVID-19 (a few samples of this study predate the infection). Cell type and time point are not known.

The V call is TRBV7-9, the J call TRBJ2-6; D is possibly TRBD1 (5 bases). Germline values: CDR1 SEHNR, CDR2 FQNEAQ (reference sequence). Trimming took off 0 bases at V and 0 bases at J, with 9 bases between the two ends. The CDR3 loop spans 17 amino acids. CDR3 amino acids: CASSLAATDSGANVLTF. The CDR3 DNA reads as TGTGCCAGCAGCTTAGCCGCGACAGACTCTGGGGCCAACGTCCTGACTTTC.

This clonotype was counted between two and nine times. V gene TRBV5-1 combines with J gene TRBJ2-1, with D maybe TRBD1 (6 bases). Trimming removed 5 bases from V and 0 bases from J, with 21 bases in between. The germline V gene encodes CDR1 SGHRS and CDR2 YFSETQ. The length of the CDR3 is 18 residues. DNA for the CDR3: TGCGCCAGCAGGCAGGGGACATCCGTCGTAAGCTCCTACAATGAGCAGTTCTTC. Amino acid sequence: CASRQGTSVVSSYNEQFF.

CDR3 bases: TGTGCCAGCAGAAGGCGGGGGTCGGGAGAGGAGACCCAGTACTTC. Its protein is CASRRRGSGEETQYF. The genes are TRBV6-2 or TRBV6-3 and TRBJ2-5; 7 bases map to TRBD2. The CDR3 runs 15 residues. Germline V lookup: CDR1 MNHEY, CDR2 SVGEGT. The V gene end was trimmed by 6 bases and the J gene end by 5 bases; junction bases not matched to a gene: 12.

The chain links TRBV5-1 to TRBJ2-6, with 9 bases fitting TRBD1. V gave up 7 bases and J gave up 0 bases; unmatched junction bases: 14. Per the germline V gene, CDR1 is SGHRS and CDR2 is YFSETQ. The CDR3 runs to 19 residues. The CDR3: CASQAWWTGAVSGANVLTF. The CDR3 region has the DNA TGCGCCAGCCAAGCTTGGTGGACAGGGGCTGTCTCTGGGGCCAACGTCCTGACTTTC.

This clonotype occurred many times. V usage is TRBV5-1 and J usage is TRBJ2-1; D may be TRBD2 (5 bases). Trimming removed 6 bases at V and 0 bases at J, with 13 bases between. Germline lookup yields CDR1 SGHRS and CDR2 YFSETQ. The CDR3 totals 15 residues. In DNA, the CDR3 is TGCGCCAGCACCATGAGCGGTAGCTCCTACAATGAGCAGTTCTTC. It specifies CASTMSGSSYNEQFF.

The chain has TRBV7-3 and TRBJ2-3; TRBD2 matches at 12 bases. The trim removed 8 bases at V and 13 bases at J, leaving 16 bases unmatched. The CDR3 runs to 15 residues. Germline CDR1 reads SGHTA; CDR2 reads FQGTGA. The CDR3 loop is CASSLPSGGVPEKYF. In DNA, the CDR3 is TGTGCCAGCTCTCTCCCTAGCGGGGGGGTCCCGGAGAAGTATTTT.

The chain has TRBV5-6 and TRBJ2-1; TRBD1 is a possible D gene (6 bases). Germline-derived CDR1 and CDR2 are SGHDT and YYEEEE. There are 17 residues in the CDR3. Trimming took 5 bases from V and 2 from J, leaving 20 bases between them. The DNA of the CDR3 is TGTGCCAGCAGTATGCGGACCGGGACAAGGGCCTACAATGAGCAGTTCTTC. Amino acid sequence: CASSMRTGTRAYNEQFF. The variable domain in full, completed from reference TRBV5-6 and TRBJ2-1, reads DAGVTQSPTHLIKTRGQQVTLRCSPKSGHDTVSWYQQALGQGPQFIFQYYEEEERQRGNFPDRFSGHQFPNYSSELNVNALLLGDSALYLCASSMRTGTRAYNEQFFGPGTRLTVL.

This rearrangement joins TRBV20-1 to TRBJ1-5; a possible D gene is TRBD1 (6 bases). V shed 3 bases and J shed 9 bases, with 27 bases lying between them. The CDR3 contains 17 residues. Germline V gene data show CDR1 as DFQATT and CDR2 as SNEGSKA (reference sequence). The CDR3 is CSASPRDKWLRNRPQHF. The CDR3 DNA reads as TGCAGTGCTAGTCCCAGGGACAAGTGGCTTCGAAACCGGCCCCAGCATTTT.

This rearrangement joins TRBV30 to TRBJ2-7; 10 bases map to TRBD1. Trimming at V came to 5 bases and at J to 6 bases, leaving 10 bases not matched to a gene. This CDR3 is 14 amino acids long. The germline CDR1 and CDR2 sequences are GTSNPN and SVGIG (reference sequence). The CDR3 coding sequence is TGTGCCTGGGTAGACAGGGGGCCTTTCTCCGAGCAGTACTTC. Translating it yields CAWVDRGPFSEQYF.

The CDR3 region has the DNA TGTGCCAGCAGTTTAGCGGGGCAAAACATTCAGTACTTC. Encoded protein: CASSLAGQNIQYF. This chain connects TRBV27 to TRBJ2-4, with D possibly being TRBD2 (6 bases). Germline CDR1 and CDR2: MNHEY and SMNVEV (reference sequence). Trimming shortened V by 2 bases and J by 5 bases, and 7 bases separated the two germline ends. This CDR3 has 13 residues.

This clonotype was seen more than once but under ten times. V and J are TRBV7-9 and TRBJ2-7; a possible D gene is TRBD2 (5 bases). From germline, CDR1 is SEHNR and CDR2 FQNEAQ (reference sequence). The length of the CDR3 is 14 residues. Trimming cost V 5 bases and J 2 bases, with 13 bases left between them. CDR3 nucleotides: TGTGCCAGCAGCCCCGTCGGGGTCACCTACGAGCAGTACTTC. The encoded protein is CASSPVGVTYEQYF.

Many counts were recorded for this clonotype. The J gene is TRBJ2-5, the V gene TRBV5-6, with D tentatively TRBD2 (7 bases). This CDR3 is 15 amino acids long. Germline-derived CDR1 and CDR2 are SGHDT and YYEEEE. V lost 4 bases to trimming and J lost 3 bases, with 16 bases between them. CDR3 sequence (DNA): TGTGCCAGCAGCCGTATGGGGGGGGGCGAAGAGACCCAGTACTTC. Translation: CASSRMGGGEETQYF.

The chain links TRBV4-3 to TRBJ1-5; 7 bases are shared with TRBD1. Germline loops: CDR1 LGHNA, CDR2 YSLEER. With V trimmed by 0 bases and J by 0 bases, 8 bases remained unmatched. The CDR3 contains 18 residues. The CDR3 sequence is CASSQDVRGSYSNQPQHF. The CDR3 DNA reads as TGCGCCAGCAGCCAAGATGTCAGGGGGTCTTATAGCAATCAGCCCCAGCATTTT.

This chain links TRBV15 with TRBJ2-7; tentatively, D is TRBD1 (6 bases). This CDR3 is 17 amino acids long. Trimming stripped 1 base from V and 4 bases from J, with 20 bases between. Per germline, CDR1 LNHNV and CDR2 YYDKDF (reference sequence). The chain's CDR3 is CATSRGPLQGSNYEQYF. CDR3 nucleotide sequence: TGTGCCACCAGCAGAGGCCCGTTACAGGGCAGCAATTACGAGCAGTACTTC.

This clonotype was observed many times. The chain links TRBV4-2 to TRBJ2-2; 9 positions agree with TRBD2. The germline gives CDR1 LGHNA, CDR2 YNFKEQ. CDR3 length equals 16 residues. J was trimmed by 4 bases and V by 6 bases; bases with no gene match: 9. The CDR3 DNA reads TGTGCCAGCAGTGAGGGGGATAGCGGGGGCACCGGGGAGCTGTTTTTT. It yields the protein CASSEGDSGGTGELFF.

This clonotype was picked up many times. This chain's CDR3 is CASSLAQGNTIYF. Here the CDR3 DNA reads TGTGCCAGCAGCTTAGCGCAGGGAAACACCATATATTTT. The chain employs TRBV7-2 and TRBJ1-3, with no clear D. CDR1 is SGHTA and CDR2 is FQGNSA in the germline V gene. V lost 0 bases and J 4 bases, leaving 4 bases between the germline ends. This CDR3 has 13 residues.

This clonotype was counted a few times. This sequence joins TRBV7-8 and TRBJ2-7, with a tentative D call TRBD2 (5 bases). Per the germline V gene, CDR1 is SGHVS and CDR2 is FQNEAQ. V lost 5 bases and J lost 5, with 16 bases in between. CDR3 length: 14 amino acids. Here the CDR3 DNA reads TGTGCCAGCAGCCCCCGACGGGGTACCAACGAGCAGTACTTC. Protein sequence: CASSPRRGTNEQYF.

The chain uses TRBV18 and TRBJ2-5, with 8 bases fitting TRBD2. V trimming: 0 bases; J trimming: 5 bases; junction bases outside the gene matches: 5. The CDR3 loop spans 15 amino acids. Germline CDR1 and CDR2: KGHSH and LQKENI. The CDR3 protein is CASSPPERGRETQYF. Here the CDR3 DNA reads TGTGCCAGCTCACCACCGGAGCGGGGGAGGGAGACCCAGTACTTC.

The chain couples TRBV4-1 to TRBJ2-1, with TRBD1 matching over 8 bases. The CDR3 is made up of 16 amino acids. Trimming cost V 0 bases and J 6 bases; bases outside gene matches: 7. CDR1 is MGHRA, CDR2 YSYEKL, per germline. The CDR3 loop is CASSQDPGRGLNEQFF. The CDR3 region has the DNA TGCGCCAGCAGCCAAGATCCAGGCAGGGGGCTCAATGAGCAGTTCTTC.

This clonotype has only one observation. One base away lies a much larger clone, so this may be a sequencing read error. This rearrangement joins TRBV2 to TRBJ1-2; D is perhaps TRBD1 (6 bases). This CDR3 contains 15 residues. Germline V gene data show CDR1 as SNHLY and CDR2 as FYNNEI. CDR3 in DNA: TGTGCCAGCTGTGAAGACCAGGGGCTCCACTATGGCTACACCTTC. Translating gives CASCEDQGLHYGYTF.

V and J are TRBV3-1 and TRBJ2-2; possible D gene TRBD2, 6 bases. Germline V gene lookup returns CDR1 LGHDT and CDR2 YNNKEL (reference sequence). The CDR3 loop spans 18 amino acids. The V end was cut by 0 bases, the J end by 2 bases, with 16 bases between. CDR3 in DNA: TGTGCCAGCAGCCAAGATGGTTTGTCAGGACTAAACACCGGGGAGCTGTTTTTT. It is translated as CASSQDGLSGLNTGELFF.

This clonotype has just a few counts. CDR3 region: CASSTLAGGNLAKNIQYF. The CDR3 DNA reads as TGTGCCAGCAGTACACTAGCGGGGGGAAACTTAGCCAAAAACATTCAGTACTTC. The rearrangement joins TRBV6-5 to TRBJ2-4; TRBD2 matches at 12 bases. The CDR3 contains 18 residues. Germline trimming cut 5 bases from V and 0 bases from J; bases unmatched to any gene: 8. The germline gives CDR1 MNHEY, CDR2 SVGAGI.

The chain combines TRBV3-1 with TRBJ1-5, with TRBD1 as a possible D gene (5 bases). The CDR3 loop spans 15 amino acids. Germline V gives CDR1 LGHDT, CDR2 YNNKEL (reference sequence). The ends were cut back, 1 base at V and 2 bases at J, with 9 bases in the middle. The CDR3 coding sequence is TGTGCCAGCAGCCAAGGAGCCAGGGGCAATCAGCCCCAGCATTTT. It translates to CASSQGARGNQPQHF.